The next 10 T cell receptor beta chains were all read from a single sample in a study of somatic mutations in cytotoxic T cells in rheumatoid arthritis. Sequencing used immunoSEQ multiplex PCR; TCRdb keeps in-frame clones, though not all of them. This table has some 16,000 clones, roughly 80% appearing once. The source material was CD8+ T cells sorted from blood. The receptors come from an adult with rheumatoid arthritis.

This chain connects TRBV9 to TRBJ2-5, with D maybe TRBD2 (6 bases). The germline gives CDR1 SGDLS, CDR2 YYNGEE. This CDR3 is 15 amino acids long. The V gene lost 3 bases and the J gene lost 4 bases, with 16 bases spanning the gap. CDR3 loop: CASSAPGPGGETQYF. The DNA for the CDR3 is TGTGCCAGCAGCGCCCCGGGCCCCGGGGGAGAGACCCAGTACTTC.

This chain joins TRBV7-9 and TRBJ1-2; D call uncertain. Trimming pared 2 bases from V and 4 bases from J, leaving 11 bases between. CDR1 is SEHNR and CDR2 is FQNEAQ in the germline V gene (reference sequence). This CDR3 region has 14 residues. As DNA, the CDR3 is TGTGCCAGCAGCTTATCTTTCGGCGCCTATGGCTACACCTTC. Its translation is CASSLSFGAYGYTF.

CDR3 nucleotides: TGTGCCAGCAGCCCCCGGGACACATACGAGCAGTACTTC. Protein product: CASSPRDTYEQYF. The rearrangement uses TRBV7-9 and TRBJ2-7, with a tentative D call TRBD1 (6 bases). The CDR3 is 13 amino acids. V dropped 5 bases and J dropped 4 bases, with 12 bases sitting between them. Germline V CDR1 and CDR2: SEHNR, FQNEAQ (reference sequence).

The chain links TRBV6-1 to TRBJ1-6; no reliable D call. With 4 bases removed from V and 7 bases from J, the gap between germline ends came to 11 bases. Germline V gene lookup returns CDR1 MNHNS and CDR2 SASEGT. The CDR3 runs to 14 residues. The CDR3 DNA is TGTGCCAGCAGTGTGGCCCTTGACAATTCACCCCTCCACTTT. Protein: CASSVALDNSPLHF.

J is TRBJ2-7 and V is TRBV30; the D gene is possibly TRBD1 (6 bases). Germline V gene lookup returns CDR1 GTSNPN and CDR2 SVGIG (reference sequence). The CDR3 is 13 amino acids. Trimming took 2 bases from V and 2 from J, leaving 10 bases between them. The CDR3 DNA reads TGTGCCTGGAGTTGGGACAACACCTACGAGCAGTACTTC. Its translation is CAWSWDNTYEQYF.

J is TRBJ2-7 and V is TRBV5-4; 15 bases are a match to TRBD2. V was clipped by 9 bases and J by 3 bases; unmatched bases: 4. The germline CDR1 and CDR2 sequences are SGHNT and YYREEE (reference sequence). The CDR3 totals 14 residues. The CDR3 coding sequence is TGTGCCACCGGGACTAGCGGGGGGCTCTACGAGCAGTACTTC. Encoded protein: CATGTSGGLYEQYF.

The V and J genes are TRBV15 and TRBJ1-6; no clear D gene. The V and J ends lost 0 bases and 7 bases respectively, with 22 bases between them. The CDR3 sequence is 19 residues long. Germline loops: CDR1 LNHNV, CDR2 YYDKDF (reference sequence). The CDR3 DNA sequence: TGTGCCACCAGCAGAGATTATCTCCCCGGAGGACGGGAGAATTCACCCCTCCACTTT. Translated: CATSRDYLPGGRENSPLHF.

The J gene is TRBJ1-1, the V gene TRBV4-1, with D possibly being TRBD1 (5 bases). The V end lost 4 bases, the J end lost 3 bases, and 12 bases lay between the germline ends. Germline values: CDR1 MGHRA, CDR2 YSYEKL. The CDR3 covers 14 residues. The CDR3 here is CASSPRVGDTEAFF. CDR3 nucleotide sequence: TGCGCCAGCAGCCCCAGGGTTGGGGACACTGAAGCTTTCTTT.

This clone has only one observation. The chain links TRBV21-1 to TRBJ2-4; the tabulated D call, TRBD2, remains unverified against the DNA. TRBV21-1 is tagged as a pseudogene. This CDR3 comprises 15 residues. CDR3 sequence: CASSKEGAGPNIQYF. In DNA form, the CDR3 reads TGTGCCAGCAGCAAAGAAGGAGCGGGTCCAAACATTCAGTACTTC.

The genes are TRBV4-1 and TRBJ1-5; no clear D gene. Germline CDR1 reads MGHRA; CDR2 reads YSYEKL. The CDR3 contains 13 residues. V lost 8 bases to trimming and J lost 3 bases, with 11 bases between them. CDR3 nucleotides: TGCGCCAGCGGAGCCACCATCAATCAGCCCCAGCATTTT. This translates into CASGATINQPQHF.